The 19 T cell receptor beta chains listed next were all sequenced from one sample in a study of blood T cell repertoires in COVID-19. Data came from immunoSEQ multiplex PCR; TCRdb stores just in-frame clones and leaves some out. The sample holds a few hundred thousand clones, roughly 80% seen once. The material sequenced was peripheral blood. Receptor source: a woman in her 70s with COVID-19, enrolled during active disease.

V gene TRBV27 combines with J gene TRBJ2-4, with 8 nucleotides matching TRBD1. After removal of 4 bases from V and 7 bases from J, the junction contained 3 bases not matched to a gene. The V gene's germline CDR1 is MNHEY and CDR2 SMNVEV (reference sequence). This CDR3 region has 13 residues. The CDR3 here is CASSSRTGNIQYF. The CDR3 nucleotides read TGTGCCAGCAGTTCCCGGACAGGGAACATTCAGTACTTC.

The chain has TRBV6-6 and TRBJ2-7; TRBD2 matches 7 bases. V shed 5 bases, J shed 5 bases, and the junction held 15 bases outside the gene matches. CDR1 and CDR2 (germline): MNHNY, SVGAGI (reference sequence). The length of the CDR3 is 16 residues. The CDR3 DNA is TGTGCCAGCAGTCGGGGGGTTGGGGCGGGGCTCAACGAGCAGTACTTC. Protein product: CASSRGVGAGLNEQYF.

V and J are TRBV9 and TRBJ2-1, with TRBD2 as a possible D gene (5 bases). Looked up from germline, CDR1 is SGDLS and CDR2 is YYNGEE. This CDR3 has 16 residues. V lost 0 bases to trimming and J lost 0 bases, with 10 bases between them. The CDR3 DNA sequence: TGTGCCAGCAGCGTAGCTGGGAGCGTCTCCTACAATGAGCAGTTCTTC. The encoded protein is CASSVAGSVSYNEQFF.

The rearrangement joins TRBV4-2 to TRBJ2-1; 8 bases fit TRBD2. CDR3 size: 17 residues. The germline V gene encodes CDR1 LGHNA and CDR2 YNFKEQ. Losses at the gene ends were 2 bases for V and 0 bases for J; bases not matched to a gene: 6. In nucleotides, the CDR3 is TGTGCCAGCAGCCAACGGGGGGGCGGCCTCTCCTACAATGAGCAGTTCTTC. The encoded protein is CASSQRGGGLSYNEQFF.

The count of this clone is one. The chain links TRBV4-3 to TRBJ2-2; maybe TRBD1 (6 bases). The V and J ends lost 1 base and 2 bases respectively, with 8 bases between them. This CDR3 region has 15 residues. Germline CDR1 and CDR2: LGHNA and YSLEER. Here the CDR3 DNA reads TGCGCCAGCAGCCAAGTCGGGACAAACACCGGGGAGCTGTTTTTT. Its translation is CASSQVGTNTGELFF.

This chain joins TRBV7-2 and TRBJ1-2; D is undetermined. V gave up 8 bases and J gave up 1 base, with 8 bases separating them. The germline V gene has CDR1 SGHTA and CDR2 FQGNSA. The CDR3 runs to 12 residues. This CDR3 is CASGTFNYGYTF. The DNA for the CDR3 is TGTGCCAGCGGCACCTTTAACTATGGCTACACCTTC.

This chain connects TRBV5-1 to TRBJ1-1, with D perhaps TRBD1 (5 bases). The germline CDR1 and CDR2 sequences are SGHRS and YFSETQ. V was clipped by 2 bases and J by 1 base, with 9 bases between them. This CDR3 has 14 residues. This CDR3 reads CASSFAGQNTEAFF. In DNA, the CDR3 is TGCGCCAGCAGCTTTGCAGGACAGAACACTGAAGCTTTCTTT.

The chain combines TRBV27 with TRBJ1-6, with 7 bases aligning to TRBD1. CDR1 and CDR2 from the germline V gene are MNHEY and SMNVEV (reference sequence). With 5 bases clipped from V and 7 bases from J, the junction kept 8 bases outside the gene matches. The CDR3 spans 15 residues. The CDR3 DNA sequence: TGTGCCAGCAGTCTCCGGGACAGCGCAAATTCACCCCTCCACTTT. Translating gives CASSLRDSANSPLHF.

The V gene is TRBV2, the J gene TRBJ1-5; D not certain. Trimming removed 6 bases at V and 0 bases at J, with 9 bases between. The CDR3 covers 14 residues. Germline V CDR1 and CDR2: SNHLY, FYNNEI. The CDR3: CASRGVYSNQPQHF. In DNA form, the CDR3 reads TGTGCCAGCAGAGGAGTCTATAGCAATCAGCCCCAGCATTTT.

This chain connects TRBV27 to TRBJ1-1; D possibly corresponds to TRBD1 (5 bases). This CDR3 contains 17 residues. V shed 0 bases and J shed 1 base, with 15 bases lying between them. Looked up from germline, CDR1 is MNHEY and CDR2 is SMNVEV (reference sequence). The CDR3 sequence is CASSLSMGGLGNTEAFF. In DNA, the CDR3 is TGTGCCAGCAGTTTATCGATGGGGGGATTGGGGAACACTGAAGCTTTCTTT.

This rearrangement joins TRBV7-2 to TRBJ2-5, with D possibly matching TRBD2 (7 bases). Trimming left V 1 base short and J 4 bases short, with 13 bases between. CDR3 length equals 15 residues. Germline CDR1 and CDR2: SGHTA and FQGNSA. CDR3 DNA sequence: TGTGCCAGCAGCTTAGGGGGGGGCAGTATAGAGACCCAGTACTTC. It specifies CASSLGGGSIETQYF. Complete variable domain (other parts from reference TRBV7-2 and TRBJ2-5): GAGVSQSPSNKVTEKGKDVELRCDPISGHTALYWYRQSLGQGLEFLIYFQGNSAPDKSGLPSDRFSAERTGGSVSTLTIQRTQQEDSAVYLCASSLGGGSIETQYFGPGTRLLVL.

The chain has TRBV6-6 and TRBJ1-6, with 9 bases aligning to TRBD1. CDR1 and CDR2 from the germline V gene are MNHNY and SVGAGI (reference sequence). J gave up 6 bases and V 5 bases, and 11 bases lay outside the gene matches. This CDR3 has 17 amino acids. CDR3 sequence reads: CASSRQGVAHFNSPLHF. In DNA, the CDR3 is TGTGCCAGCAGTCGACAGGGGGTGGCTCACTTTAATTCACCCCTCCACTTT.

This rearrangement joins TRBV14 to TRBJ2-2; 10 nucleotides agree with TRBD2. The CDR3 covers 16 residues. After removal of 4 bases from V and 4 bases from J, the junction contained 6 bases not matched to a gene. Per germline, CDR1 SGHDN and CDR2 FVKESK. CDR3 residues: CASSPLAGVFTGELFF. The DNA of the CDR3 is TGTGCCAGCAGCCCGCTAGCGGGAGTGTTCACCGGGGAGCTGTTTTTT.

This rearrangement joins TRBV4-3 to TRBJ2-3; D gene ambiguous. V was cut by 0 bases and J by 1 base, with 14 bases left in between. The germline V gene encodes CDR1 LGHNA and CDR2 YSLEER. The CDR3 consists of 17 residues. CDR3 residues: CASSQDYLVAGTDTQYF. The CDR3 coding sequence is TGCGCCAGCAGCCAAGATTATTTGGTGGCAGGCACAGATACGCAGTATTTT.

This clone was detected a few times. This chain connects TRBV9 to TRBJ1-1, with TRBD1 identical over 10 bases. The CDR3 sequence is 16 residues long. Per germline, CDR1 SGDLS and CDR2 YYNGEE. The V and J ends lost 2 bases and 3 bases, in that order; junction bases with no gene match: 7. CDR3 nucleotide sequence: TGTGCCAGCAGCGTGACAGGGGGCGGTGGGTACACTGAAGCTTTCTTT. It is translated as CASSVTGGGGYTEAFF.

The gene calls are TRBV7-2 and TRBJ2-7; D not resolved. CDR3 size: 12 residues. With 2 bases removed from V and 4 bases from J, the gap between germline ends came to 6 bases. Germline V CDR1 and CDR2: SGHTA, FQGNSA. The CDR3 loop is CASSLFRYEQYF. The CDR3 DNA follows: TGTGCCAGCAGCTTATTCAGATACGAGCAGTACTTC.

This sequence joins TRBV21-1 and TRBJ2-7; the listed D gene, TRBD1, was not tested against the DNA. TRBV21-1 is marked as a pseudogene. This CDR3 region has 17 residues. The CDR3 DNA sequence: TGTGCCAGCAGGAACCGGGACAGGGAATCTCAACTGGGCGAGCAGTACTTC. Amino acid sequence: CASRNRDRESQLGEQYF.

The gene calls are TRBV5-6 and TRBJ2-5; TRBD1 is a possible D gene (5 bases). The V end lost 0 bases, the J end lost 5 bases, and 14 bases lay between the germline ends. The CDR3 is 15 amino acids. CDR1 and CDR2 (germline): SGHDT, YYEEEE. CDR3 DNA: TGTGCCAGCAGCTTGGGGGGCAGGGTTAGGGAGACCCAGTACTTC. Encoded protein: CASSLGGRVRETQYF.

The genes are TRBV6-5 and TRBJ1-2, with TRBD1 identical over 7 bases. J lost 2 bases, V lost 5 bases, and 2 bases had no gene match. The CDR3 is 13 residues long. CDR1 is MNHEY, CDR2 SVGAGI, per germline. The CDR3 bases are TGTGCCAGCAGTCCGACAGGGAACTATGGCTACACCTTC. Translation gives CASSPTGNYGYTF.